Shown below are 32 T cell receptor beta chains from a single sample sequenced in a study of TIL therapy for anti-PD-1-resistant metastatic lung cancer. The immunoSEQ assay was v3. The method was immunoSEQ multiplex PCR; TCRdb's version includes in-frame clones alone and lacks a portion of them. The sample yields fewer than 20,000 clones, roughly 72% seen once. Time point here: pre-treatment sample, taken before nivolumab and TIL therapy. This material consisted of blood, taken at baseline. The receptors were sampled from a person aged 25 to 79 with non-small cell lung cancer.

The sample holds a few counts of this clone. The gene calls are TRBV15 and TRBJ1-5; 7 positions agree with TRBD1. The CDR3 is made up of 15 amino acids. Germline V gene sequence: CDR1 LNHNV, CDR2 YYDKDF (reference sequence). J lost 7 bases, V lost 1 base, and 7 bases had no gene match. The CDR3 DNA follows: TGTGCCACCAGCAGAGTGAGGGGGCTAGGGCAGCCCCAGCATTTT. This sequence encodes CATSRVRGLGQPQHF.

J is TRBJ2-7 and V is TRBV7-9; 11 nucleotides agree with TRBD1. The CDR3 runs to 15 residues. Germline V gives CDR1 SEHNR, CDR2 FQNEAQ (reference sequence). After removal of 4 bases from V and 6 bases from J, the junction contained 8 bases not matched to a gene. The CDR3 bases are TGTGCCAGCAGCTCCCTTCGGGACAGGGGGTTCGAGCAGTACTTC. The encoded protein is CASSSLRDRGFEQYF.

In this sample, this clone turned up a few times. The rearrangement links TRBV30 to TRBJ1-5; D might be TRBD1 (6 bases). This CDR3 region has 17 residues. Germline-derived CDR1 and CDR2 are GTSNPN and SVGIG (reference sequence). V lost 1 base and J lost 4, with 20 bases in between. This chain's CDR3 is CAWSARIGQGWNQPQHF. The CDR3 bases are TGTGCCTGGAGTGCTAGGATCGGTCAGGGGTGGAATCAGCCCCAGCATTTT.

This sequence joins TRBV21-1 and TRBJ1-4. TRBV21-1 is an annotated pseudogene. CDR3 length: 11 amino acids. The CDR3 DNA reads TGTGCCAGCAGGATCAATGAAAAACTGTTTTTT. Its translation: CASRINEKLFF.

This chain uses TRBV9 with TRBJ2-5; D is perhaps TRBD2 (7 bases). Germline values: CDR1 SGDLS, CDR2 YYNGEE. The CDR3 is 11 amino acids. V lost 3 bases, J lost 9 bases, and 9 bases lay in between. The DNA for the CDR3 is TGTGCCAGCAGCGAGGGGGGGGCCCAGTACTTC. It is translated as CASSEGGAQYF.

This clone was observed once. One end of the junction is discordant with germline, which a read error may explain. DNA for the CDR3: TGTGCCAGCTCACCACTGGGACAGGGACGCTATGGTTACACCTTC. Translated, it gives CASSPLGQGRYGYTF. J is TRBJ1-2 and V is TRBV18; 9 bases fit TRBD1. The CDR3 has 15 residues. CDR1 is KGHSH and CDR2 is LQKENI in the germline V gene.

J is TRBJ2-5 and V is TRBV21-1; TRBD2 is taken as the D call from the table, unchecked against the DNA. TRBV21-1 is reported as a pseudogene. The CDR3 is made up of 15 amino acids. CDR3 amino acids: CASREGLAGVETQYF. CDR3 DNA: TGTGCCAGCAGGGAGGGACTAGCGGGGGTAGAGACCCAGTACTTC.

CDR3 sequence reads: CATSRPAGAQYF. The DNA for the CDR3 is TGTGCCACCAGCAGACCCGCGGGGGCGCAGTATTTT. The chain links TRBV15 to TRBJ2-3, with 7 bases that match TRBD2. J gave up 10 bases and V 2 bases, and 3 bases lay outside the gene matches. The CDR3 has 12 residues. Germline CDR1 reads LNHNV; CDR2 reads YYDKDF (reference sequence).

This chain joins TRBV9 and TRBJ2-3, with unresolved D. This CDR3 has 15 amino acids. The germline V gene encodes CDR1 SGDLS and CDR2 YYNGEE. V was clipped by 0 bases and J by 0 bases, with 8 bases between them. Here the CDR3 reads CASSVGRISTDTQYF. In DNA form, the CDR3 reads TGTGCCAGCAGCGTAGGACGGATTAGCACAGATACGCAGTATTTT.

In its sample, this clone was seen once. This chain uses TRBV7-9 with TRBJ1-4; D is perhaps TRBD1 (6 bases). This CDR3 region has 15 residues. In germline, CDR1 is SEHNR, CDR2 FQNEAQ (reference sequence). The ends were cut back, 1 base at V and 5 bases at J, with 11 bases in the middle. In DNA, the CDR3 is TGTGCCAGCAGCTTAGGGGGGGCCCCAAATGAAAAACTGTTTTTT. Its translation is CASSLGGAPNEKLFF.

In DNA, the CDR3 is TGTGCCAGTAGTATGGGAGCGGGAGTCTACAATGAGCAGTTCTTC. Its translation: CASSMGAGVYNEQFF. The V call is TRBV19, the J call TRBJ2-1; TRBD2 matches 8 bases. This CDR3 contains 15 residues. CDR1 is LNHDA and CDR2 is SQIVND in the germline V gene (reference sequence). With 3 bases clipped from V and 3 bases from J, the junction kept 4 bases outside the gene matches.

This clone was observed a handful of times. The V gene is TRBV7-9, the J gene TRBJ2-1; D uncertain. Germline assignment: CDR1 SEHNR and CDR2 FQNEAQ (reference sequence). The CDR3 is 15 amino acids. V lost 1 base and J lost 4, with 11 bases in between. CDR3 sequence: CASSLGPLEYNEQFF. In DNA, the CDR3 is TGTGCCAGCAGCTTAGGACCCCTAGAGTACAATGAGCAGTTCTTC.

This chain uses TRBV19 with TRBJ1-2; 7 bases agree with TRBD1. Germline CDR1 is LNHDA and CDR2 is SQIVND (reference sequence). The CDR3 contains 15 residues. V lost 5 bases to trimming and J lost 4 bases; unmatched junction nucleotides: 10. The chain's CDR3 is CASSRGRDSPYGYTF. The CDR3 coding sequence is TGTGCCAGTAGTCGAGGCCGGGACAGCCCCTATGGCTACACCTTC.

This clone showed up just a few times. This chain connects TRBV5-1 to TRBJ2-3, with 8 bases lining up with TRBD2. Germline loops: CDR1 SGHRS, CDR2 YFSETQ. V was pared by 4 bases and J by 0 bases, with 16 bases of the junction left unmatched. The CDR3 loop spans 19 amino acids. The chain's CDR3 is CASSRGEAGDLMSTDTQYF. For the CDR3, the DNA is TGCGCCAGCAGCCGTGGGGAAGCGGGGGACCTAATGAGCACAGATACGCAGTATTTT.

This chain joins TRBV13 and TRBJ2-2, with no clear D. The CDR3 is 15 residues long. Germline CDR1 PRHDT, CDR2 FYEKMQ (reference sequence). V lost 5 bases and J lost 8, with 18 bases in between. The CDR3 loop is CASSAPAEKAGELFF. CDR3 coding DNA: TGTGCCAGCAGCGCCCCGGCAGAAAAGGCAGGGGAGCTGTTTTTT. The complete variable domain, with remaining parts taken from reference TRBV13 and TRBJ2-2, reads AAGVIQSPRHLIKEKRETATLKCYPIPRHDTVYWYQQGPGQDPQFLISFYEKMQSDKGSIPDRFSAQQFSDYHSELNMSSLELGDSALYFCASSAPAEKAGELFFGEGSRLTVL.

In DNA, the CDR3 is TGCGCCAGCAGCCAAGAAAAGCGCGGGCCGACACAAGAGACCCAGTACTTC. The encoded protein is CASSQEKRGPTQETQYF. The V gene is TRBV4-3, the J gene TRBJ2-5; a weak D match, TRBD2 (5 bases). Looked up from germline, CDR1 is LGHNA and CDR2 is YSLEER. V dropped 0 bases and J dropped 2 bases, with 16 bases sitting between them. The CDR3 is made up of 17 amino acids.

This clone has just one count. The chain is built from TRBV2 and TRBJ2-5, with a possible D match to TRBD1 (5 bases). Trimming took 7 bases from V and 4 from J, leaving 16 bases between them. This CDR3 has 14 amino acids. Germline CDR1 SNHLY, CDR2 FYNNEI. The CDR3 DNA reads TGTGCCAGCAACCAGGTTGACAGATTAGAGACCCAGTACTTC. Its protein product is CASNQVDRLETQYF.

The chain is built from TRBV29-1 and TRBJ1-4; maybe TRBD1 (6 bases). CDR3 size: 15 residues. Trimming removed 0 bases from V and 6 bases from J, with 14 bases in between. The germline V gene has CDR1 SQVTM and CDR2 ANQGSEA. CDR3 coding DNA: TGCAGCGTTGAAGATTTGGGGGGGCTAGATGAAAAACTGTTTTTT. It yields the protein CSVEDLGGLDEKLFF.

The chain links TRBV18 to TRBJ2-1; TRBD1 matches 9 bases. CDR1 is KGHSH and CDR2 is LQKENI in the germline V gene. The J segment lost 5 bases and the V segment lost 2 bases, leaving 4 bases of the junction unmatched. The CDR3 contains 15 residues. The CDR3 region is CASSPRGQGNNEQFF. The CDR3 nucleotides are TGTGCCAGCTCACCAAGGGGACAGGGAAACAATGAGCAGTTCTTC.

The V gene is TRBV5-1, the J gene TRBJ2-2; D gene ambiguous. Germline lookup yields CDR1 SGHRS and CDR2 YFSETQ. Trimming removed 4 bases from V and 0 bases from J, with 13 bases in between. CDR3 size: 16 residues. CDR3 region: CASSIDRYSNTGELFF. The CDR3 region has the DNA TGCGCCAGCAGCATCGACCGATATTCGAACACCGGGGAGCTGTTTTTT.

This chain links TRBV21-1 with TRBJ1-1; the DNA was not compared with TRBD1, the D call given in the table. TRBV21-1 is an annotated pseudogene. CDR3 length: 15 amino acids. The CDR3 DNA sequence: TGTGCCAGCAGCTCGAAGGACAGGGACGACACTGAAGCTTTCTTT. It translates to CASSSKDRDDTEAFF.

This clone was seen a few times. The genes are TRBV10-2 and TRBJ1-2; TRBD1 aligns across 8 bases. V shed 6 bases, J shed 5 bases, and the junction held 8 bases outside the gene matches. Germline V gene sequence: CDR1 WSHSY, CDR2 SAAADI. This CDR3 contains 14 residues. Here the CDR3 reads CASSQDREAYGYTF. The CDR3, as DNA: TGCGCCAGCAGCCAGGACAGGGAAGCATATGGCTACACCTTC.

The V and J genes are TRBV4-3 and TRBJ2-3; 12 bases map to TRBD2. This CDR3 has 16 amino acids. Germline trimming cut 0 bases from V and 4 bases from J; bases unmatched to any gene: 2. Germline V gene lookup returns CDR1 LGHNA and CDR2 YSLEER. This CDR3 reads CASSQDLAGGADTQYF. CDR3 coding DNA: TGCGCCAGCAGCCAAGACCTAGCGGGGGGGGCAGATACGCAGTATTTT.

This rearrangement joins TRBV7-9 to TRBJ2-3; no clear D. The V end was cut by 0 bases, the J end by 0 bases, with 7 bases between. Per germline, CDR1 SEHNR and CDR2 FQNEAQ (reference sequence). There are 15 residues in the CDR3. This CDR3 reads CASSLAGRSTDTQYF. The DNA for the CDR3 is TGTGCCAGCAGCTTAGCGGGCAGGAGCACAGATACGCAGTATTTT.

This clone was counted once. The chain is built from TRBV7-2 and TRBJ2-1, with 7 bases aligning to TRBD1. V shed 1 base and J 3 bases; nucleotides not matched to a gene: 3. The CDR3 has 15 residues. Germline V gene lookup returns CDR1 SGHTA and CDR2 FQGNSA. For the CDR3, the DNA is TGTGCCAGCAGCTTAGGACAGGGCTACTACAATGAGCAGTTCTTC. Translation: CASSLGQGYYNEQFF.

The chain couples TRBV29-1 to TRBJ2-7; D not resolved. This CDR3 has 12 residues. CDR1 is SQVTM and CDR2 is ANQGSEA in the germline V gene. Between the trimmed V and J ends, which lost 6 bases and 0 bases, there was a span of 9 bases. CDR3 amino acids: CSVDGSSYEQYF. As DNA, the CDR3 is TGCAGCGTCGACGGAAGCTCCTACGAGCAGTACTTC.

The chain employs TRBV5-1 and TRBJ1-1; a weak D match, TRBD1 (6 bases). The germline gives CDR1 SGHRS, CDR2 YFSETQ. The V and J ends lost 5 bases and 3 bases respectively, with 11 bases between them. CDR3 length equals 13 residues. CDR3 sequence: CASRPGVYTEAFF. CDR3 DNA sequence: TGCGCCAGCAGGCCAGGGGTGTACACTGAAGCTTTCTTT.

The chain couples TRBV5-1 to TRBJ2-5; possibly TRBD1 for D (6 bases). TRBJ2-7 explains the end of the DNA better; the J call may be wrong. The CDR3 runs 12 residues. CDR1 is SGHRS and CDR2 is YFSETQ in the germline V gene. This chain's CDR3 is CASREDSYEQYF. The CDR3 region has the DNA TGCGCCAGCAGGGAGGACAGCTACGAGCAGTACTTC.

The chain recombines TRBV9 with TRBJ2-4; 7 bases match TRBD1. Losses at the gene ends were 3 bases for V and 6 bases for J; bases not matched to a gene: 6. The CDR3 has 14 amino acids. Looked up from germline, CDR1 is SGDLS and CDR2 is YYNGEE. The CDR3 bases are TGTGCCAGCAGCGCCGGACAGGTCCCAAACATTCAGTACTTC. This translates into CASSAGQVPNIQYF.

The chain joins TRBV20-1 to TRBJ1-2; TRBD1 might be the D (5 bases). The CDR3 loop spans 11 amino acids. The V end was cut by 5 bases, the J end by 10 bases, with 14 bases between. CDR1 DFQATT and CDR2 SNEGSKA come from the germline V gene (reference sequence). DNA for the CDR3: TGCAGTGCTCAAGACCGGGACCTCTACACCTTC. It yields the protein CSAQDRDLYTF.

The chain employs TRBV11-3 and TRBJ1-2; D might be TRBD1 (5 bases). Trimming stripped 5 bases from V and 0 bases from J, with 10 bases between. Germline CDR1 is SGHNT and CDR2 is YENEEA. The CDR3 has 14 residues. CDR3 loop: CASSRDSSNYGYTF. In nucleotides, the CDR3 is TGTGCCAGCAGCCGTGACAGTTCTAACTATGGCTACACCTTC.

The chain couples TRBV7-2 to TRBJ1-5; no clear D. The ends were cut back, 2 bases at V and 0 bases at J, with 11 bases in the middle. The CDR3 has 16 residues. Per germline, CDR1 SGHTA and CDR2 FQGNSA. CDR3 nucleotide sequence: TGTGCCAGCAGCTTACGAGGACGGAATAGCAATCAGCCCCAGCATTTT. Translation: CASSLRGRNSNQPQHF.